A selection of T cell receptor beta chains follows, all from one sample in a study of T cells in localized non-small cell lung cancer. Sequencing used immunoSEQ multiplex PCR; TCRdb keeps in-frame clones, though not all of them. The sample shows tens of thousands of clones, around nine tenths of them seen only once. The starting material was peripheral blood, obtained before any cancer treatment. The receptors come from a man aged 40 to 69 with stage I squamous cell lung carcinoma. Each CDR3 is given with its conserved first and last residue. D genes are given only for firm matches. Clone size is stated in some rows and not others, as once, few, many or a class when expanded.

j_call v_call clone_size d_call cdr3_nt cdr3_aa
TRBJ1-3 TRBV6-6 - - TGTGCCAGCAGCCAAAGCTCTGGAAACACCATATATTTT CASSQSSGNTIYF
TRBJ2-1 TRBV11-3 - TRBD1 TGTGCCAGCAGCCCGGACAGGGGGCATGGTGAGCAGTTCTTC CASSPDRGHGEQFF
TRBJ2-1 TRBV29-1 few - TGCAGCGTAGGGGCTCAAGGATACAATGAGCAGTTCTTC CSVGAQGYNEQFF
TRBJ2-3 TRBV4-3 - - TGCGCCAGCAGCCAACTTTTAACCGGCAGTTCAGATACGCAGTATTTT CASSQLLTGSSDTQYF
TRBJ1-5 TRBV18 - TRBD1 TGTGCCAGCTCACGGGGGGACAGGGGCCGAAGCAATCAGCCCCAGCATTTT CASSRGDRGRSNQPQHF
TRBJ1-4 TRBV19 - - TGTGCCAGTAGTCCTAACTATGAAAAACTGTTTTTT CASSPNYEKLFF
TRBJ2-5 TRBV2 once TRBD2 TGTGCCAGCAGAGACCCCCTAGCGGGCGAGACCCAGTACTTC CASRDPLAGETQYF
TRBJ1-2 TRBV5-1 - - TGCGCCAGCAGCTTGGAAGGCGGGGAGAACTATGGCTACACCTTC CASSLEGGENYGYTF
TRBJ2-1 TRBV27 - TRBD2 TGTGCCAGCAGAGAAACTAGCGGGGAGATCTACAATGAGCAGTTCTTC CASRETSGEIYNEQFF
TRBJ1-5 TRBV28 - TRBD1 TGTGCCAGCAGTTACAGGGGGCGAGGGCAGCCCCAGCATTTT CASSYRGRGQPQHF
TRBJ2-3 TRBV27 once - TGTGCCAGCAGTTTTTTGGGAGATACGCAGTATTTT CASSFLGDTQYF
TRBJ1-5 TRBV6-4 once - TGTGCCAGCAGTTTATCAGGCAGGGAGGCCCAGCATTTT CASSLSGREAQHF
TRBJ1-2 TRBV7-2 - - TGTGCCAGCAGCAGTACAGGGTCCGGCTACACCTTC CASSSTGSGYTF
TRBJ1-5 TRBV7-2 - - TGTGCCAGCAGCTTAGAAGGTAGAGGGGTTCAGCCCCAGCATTTT CASSLEGRGVQPQHF
TRBJ1-1 TRBV19 - TRBD1 TGTGCCAGTAGTAGGCTGACAGGGGGGGGCACTGAAGCTTTCTTT CASSRLTGGGTEAFF
TRBJ2-3 TRBV5-4 - TRBD2 TGTGCCAGCAGCTTAGGGAGTAGCGGGATGGATACGCAGTATTTT CASSLGSSGMDTQYF
TRBJ2-5 TRBV7-2 few - TGTGCCAGCAGCTCCCTATCGCACTTTCAGTACTTC CASSSLSHFQYF
TRBJ1-2 TRBV28 - - TGTGCCAGCAGTCGCCCCAGACAGAATAACTATGGCTACACCTTC CASSRPRQNNYGYTF
TRBJ1-2 TRBV29-1 - - TGCAGCTTAGGGGATTCAGTGACTAACTATGGCTACACCTTC CSLGDSVTNYGYTF
TRBJ2-7 TRBV7-2 - - TGTGCCAGCAGCTTAGCGGTAGGGTACGAGCAGTACTTC CASSLAVGYEQYF
TRBJ1-2 TRBV7-3 - TRBD1 TGTGCCAGCAGCTCCGGGACAGGGGCAGGTGGCTACACCTTC CASSSGTGAGGYTF
TRBJ2-1 TRBV4-1 - TRBD1 TGCGCCAGCAGCCCCCGACAGGGAGCCTACAATGAGCAGTTCTTC CASSPRQGAYNEQFF
TRBJ1-1 TRBV27 - - TGTGCCAGCAGTTCCTACGAGAACACTGAAGCTTTCTTT CASSSYENTEAFF
TRBJ2-7 TRBV7-2 - TRBD1 TGTGCCAGCAGCTTGGGACAGGGCGGGCAGTACTTC CASSLGQGGQYF
TRBJ1-6 TRBV5-8 - - TGTGCCAGCAGCTTTGTTGGTGGGGGCTCCTATAATTCACCCCTCCACTTT CASSFVGGGSYNSPLHF
TRBJ2-3 TRBV5-1 - TRBD2 TGCGCCAGCAGCCATGGGACTAGCGGGGGTATAGATACGCAGTATTTT CASSHGTSGGIDTQYF
TRBJ2-3 TRBV5-1 - TRBD2 TGCGCCAGCAGCTTGGCGCTAGCGGGAGCAGATACGCAGTATTTT CASSLALAGADTQYF
TRBJ2-7 TRBV5-1 - - TGCGCCAGCAACGGGAGCGGCGAGCAGTACTTC CASNGSGEQYF
TRBJ2-6 TRBV4-1 - - TGCGCCAGCAGCCAAGCGGTATTCGGGATCGGGGCCAACGTCCTGACTTTC CASSQAVFGIGANVLTF
TRBJ2-6 TRBV6-6 once - TGTGCCAGCAGTGCACAATCTGGGGCCAACGTCCTGACTTTC CASSAQSGANVLTF
TRBJ1-4 TRBV28 - - TGTGCCAGCTCTACTACAGGTTACGAAAAACTGTTTTTT CASSTTGYEKLFF
TRBJ2-1 TRBV30 - TRBD2 TGTGCCTGGAAACAGGGACTAGCGGGAATCAATGAGCAGTTCTTC CAWKQGLAGINEQFF
TRBJ2-2 TRBV5-5 once - TGTGCCAGCAGCTTGCGGGGCTACAACGGGGAGCTGTTTTTT CASSLRGYNGELFF
TRBJ2-1 TRBV29-1 - - TGCAGCGTTGACGTTGGCTACTACAATGAGCAGTTCTTC CSVDVGYYNEQFF
TRBJ1-3 TRBV5-5 once - TGTGCCAGCAGCTTTGGGCGTACCGAAGGAAACACCATATATTTT CASSFGRTEGNTIYF
TRBJ2-1 TRBV30 - TRBD2 TGTGCCTGGGAAGCCGGGACTAGCGGGATGGATGAGCAGTTCTTC CAWEAGTSGMDEQFF
TRBJ2-7 TRBV15 - - TGTGCCACCAGCAGAGATCGCGGGACGCCGTCCTACGAGCAGTACTTC CATSRDRGTPSYEQYF
TRBJ2-7 TRBV28 - TRBD2 TGTGCCAGCAGTCCCCCGGCGGGAGCCTACGAGCAGTACTTC CASSPPAGAYEQYF
TRBJ2-1 TRBV9 once - TGTGCCAGCAGCGTAGGGGGAGCAGCGGACTACAATGAGCAGTTCTTC CASSVGGAADYNEQFF
TRBJ2-2 TRBV4-3 - - TGCGCCAGCAGCCCCCTAGGGGGGAGTGGCACCGGGGAGCTGTTTTTT CASSPLGGSGTGELFF
TRBJ1-2 TRBV5-1 - - TGCGCCAGCAGCTCGCAGACCTTGGGGAGAGGCTACACCTTC CASSSQTLGRGYTF
TRBJ2-3 TRBV7-7 - TRBD2 TGTGCTAGCAGCCCCCTTAGCGGGGGGGGCGGAGATACGCAGTATTTT CASSPLSGGGGDTQYF
TRBJ1-1 TRBV19 - - TGTGCCAGTAGAAGCCCCGACAGGCAGGGTGAAGCTTTCTTT CASRSPDRQGEAFF
TRBJ2-7 TRBV7-2 - TRBD2 TGTGCCAGCAGCCTTCGGGAGGGCTACGAGCAGTACTTC CASSLREGYEQYF
TRBJ2-7 TRBV11-3 - TRBD1 TGTGCCAGCAGCCCGAGACAGGGAACCTACGAGCAGTACTTC CASSPRQGTYEQYF
TRBJ2-1 TRBV28 - - TGTGCCAGCAGGGTCCGGTGGAACAATGAGCAGTTCTTC CASRVRWNNEQFF
TRBJ1-2 TRBV6-5 once - TGTGCCAGCAGTTTCCTACGTAGGGGCTACACCTTC CASSFLRRGYTF
TRBJ2-2 TRBV5-1 once - TGCGCCAGCCAAGCGACTCCCGAAAACACCGGGGAGCTGTTTTTT CASQATPENTGELFF
TRBJ2-5 TRBV27 - - TGTGCCAGCAGTTTATCCGGTGAGACCCAGTACTTC CASSLSGETQYF
TRBJ2-1 TRBV6-6 - - TGTGCCAGCAGTTACGGTGTTTCCTACAATGAGCAGTTCTTC CASSYGVSYNEQFF
TRBJ2-7 TRBV5-6 - TRBD2 TGTGCCAGCAGCTTATCAACTAGCGATACGTACTTC CASSLSTSDTYF
TRBJ2-3 TRBV4-1 - - TGCGCCAGCAGTCCCGGGGTGAGCACAGATACGCAGTATTTT CASSPGVSTDTQYF
TRBJ2-3 TRBV7-3 - - TGTGCCAGCAGCTTAAACGGAGGGCAAGATACGCAGTATTTT CASSLNGGQDTQYF
TRBJ1-2 TRBV6-1 - - TGTGCCAGCAGTCCCTCGGGCCGGGGCTACACCTTC CASSPSGRGYTF
TRBJ1-1 TRBV29-1 - - TGCAGCGTTCGGGATTTCGACACTGAAGCTTTCTTT CSVRDFDTEAFF
TRBJ2-7 TRBV11-2 - - TGTGCCAGCAGCCTATCCGAGCAGTACTTC CASSLSEQYF
TRBJ2-1 TRBV4-2 once - TGTGCCAGCAGCCAAGTCATGGTTAACAATGAGCAGTTCTTC CASSQVMVNNEQFF
TRBJ2-7 TRBV11-3 once - TGTGCCAGCAGCTTAGGGAGGGACAGTGTCTACGAGCAGTACTTC CASSLGRDSVYEQYF
TRBJ1-5 TRBV7-3 few - TGTGCCAGCAGCCGAGTCCAGGGTCAGCCCCAGCATTTT CASSRVQGQPQHF